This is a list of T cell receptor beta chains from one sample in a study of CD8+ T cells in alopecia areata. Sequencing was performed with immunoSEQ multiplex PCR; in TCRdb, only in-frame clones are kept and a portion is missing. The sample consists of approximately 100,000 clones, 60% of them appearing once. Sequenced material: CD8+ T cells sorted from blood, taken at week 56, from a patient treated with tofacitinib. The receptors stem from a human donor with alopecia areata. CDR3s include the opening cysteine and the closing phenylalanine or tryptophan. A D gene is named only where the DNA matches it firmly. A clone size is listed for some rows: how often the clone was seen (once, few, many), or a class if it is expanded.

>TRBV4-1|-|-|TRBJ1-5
CASSQGPGMDQPQHF
TGCGCCAGCAGCCAGGGGCCAGGGATGGATCAGCCCCAGCATTTT
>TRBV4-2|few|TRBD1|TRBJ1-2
CASSQGDSNYGYTF
TGTGCCAGCAGCCAAGGGGACAGTAACTATGGCTACACCTTC
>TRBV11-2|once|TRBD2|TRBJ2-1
CASSLGAGGINEQFF
TGTGCCAGCAGCTTAGGGGCGGGGGGAATCAATGAGCAGTTCTTC
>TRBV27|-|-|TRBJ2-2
CASSLYGTGELFF
TGTGCCAGCAGTTTATACGGCACCGGGGAGCTGTTTTTT
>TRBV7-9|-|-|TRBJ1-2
CASSLSAGVEGGYTF
TGTGCCAGCAGCTTATCCGCAGGGGTAGAGGGCGGCTACACCTTC
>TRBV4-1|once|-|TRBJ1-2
CASSQDGRSSYGYTF
TGCGCCAGCAGCCAAGATGGCAGGTCCTCCTATGGCTACACCTTC
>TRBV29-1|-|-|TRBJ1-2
CSVAEGTNYGYTF
TGCAGCGTTGCCGAGGGTACCAACTATGGCTACACCTTC
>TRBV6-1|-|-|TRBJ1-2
CASSGPENGAYGYTF
TGTGCCAGCAGTGGACCAGAGAACGGGGCCTATGGCTACACCTTC
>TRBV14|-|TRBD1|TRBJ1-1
CASSQVGQGLDTEAFF
TGTGCCAGCAGCCAAGTAGGACAGGGGTTGGACACTGAAGCTTTCTTT
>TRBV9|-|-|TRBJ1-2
CASNEGRYGYTF
TGTGCCAGCAACGAGGGGAGGTATGGCTACACCTTC
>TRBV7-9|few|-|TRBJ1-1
CASGTGEAFF
TGTGCCAGCGGGACGGGAGAAGCTTTCTTT
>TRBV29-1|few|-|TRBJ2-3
CSVEKLEGTDTQYF
TGCAGCGTTGAAAAACTAGAGGGCACAGATACGCAGTATTTT
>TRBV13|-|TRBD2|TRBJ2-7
CASSGTSGANEQYF
TGTGCCAGCAGCGGTACTAGCGGGGCTAACGAGCAGTACTTC
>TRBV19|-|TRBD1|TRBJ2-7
CATMIDQQGSEQYF
TGTGCCACTATGATTGACCAACAGGGGTCCGAGCAGTACTTC